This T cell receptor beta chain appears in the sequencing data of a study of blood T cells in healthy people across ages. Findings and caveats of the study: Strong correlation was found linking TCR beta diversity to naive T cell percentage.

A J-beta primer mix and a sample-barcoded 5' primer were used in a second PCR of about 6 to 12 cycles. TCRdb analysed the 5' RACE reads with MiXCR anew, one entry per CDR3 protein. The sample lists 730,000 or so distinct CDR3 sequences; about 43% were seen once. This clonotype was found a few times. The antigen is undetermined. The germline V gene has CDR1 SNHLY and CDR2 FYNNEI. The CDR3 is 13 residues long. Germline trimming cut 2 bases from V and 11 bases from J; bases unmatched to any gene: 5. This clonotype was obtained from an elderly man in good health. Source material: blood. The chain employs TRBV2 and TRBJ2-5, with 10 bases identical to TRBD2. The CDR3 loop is CASSERLAGEQYF. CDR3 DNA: TGTGCCAGCAGTGAACGGCTAGCGGGAGAGCAGTACTTC. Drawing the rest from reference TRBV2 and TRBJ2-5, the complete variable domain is EPEVTQTPSHQVTQMGQEVILRCVPISNHLYFYWYRQILGQKVEFLVSFYNNEISEKSEIFDDQFSVERPDGSNFTLKIRSTKLEDSAMYFCASSERLAGEQYFGPGTRLLVL.